The sequence of this T cell receptor (beta chain) was determined in a study of blood T cell repertoires in COVID-19 (dated by TCRdb to about 2020). For context, the study as a whole: Samples from collaborators originated in the United States, Italy and Spain and spanned both the acute and convalescent phases of COVID-19. The dataset comprised deeply sampled blood TCRbeta repertoires from subjects exposed to, actively infected with, or recovered from COVID-19. The prospective study material was composed of cDNA or gDNA derived from T cells, B-cell-depleted T cells, or PBMCs. Samples were obtained from the ongoing ImmuneRACE study (first 160 participants) and from over a thousand subjects provided by 6 global collaborators. Nearly every sample came with metadata listing a de-identified subject ID, COVID-19 status, age in years and sex. Where available, HLA class I and class II types were obtained from metadata supplied by the sample provider rather than from assay-based typing. The repertoires were made available in a free public database intended to serve as a resource for research on the immune response to SARS-CoV-2.

One collaborating source in Seattle enrolled patients while the patients were actively infected and followed the patients over time throughout the course of disease. Whole blood was collected in K2EDTA tubes by collaborating institutions according to the institutions' own protocols. For TCRbeta analysis, collaborators shipped samples in one of three forms: frozen whole blood, isolated PBMCs, or DNA extracted from either of those sample types. The immunoSEQ Assay, a bias-controlled multiplex PCR, was used to amplify TCRbeta CDR3 regions from genomic DNA. The source study handled its data this way. Within the assay, amplification of reference gene primers was used to estimate how many nucleated cells each sample contained. To quantify the absolute abundance of each unique TCRbeta CDR3 rearrangement, sequence reads were collapsed and filtered. For each sample, productive Simpson clonality was calculated by taking the square root of Simpson's diversity index across productive rearrangements. Held by TCRdb, this immuneACCESS table contains in-frame sequences only and omits some clones. Under half of the omission traces to an unresolved V gene where checked; the cause of the rest is unknown. V and J calls and clone size are copied from that table; D and trimming were computed from the DNA. The sample profile shows roughly 250,000 clones; about four fifths of them were found once. The top ten clonotypes cover around 14% of the sample.

CDR1 is given as SGDLS and CDR2 as YYNGEE, both from the germline V gene. The CDR3 runs 14 amino acids, cysteine and phenylalanine included. Solely the CDR3 DNA is kept, with 42 bases framed from the first base. Trimming takes 3 bases off V and 5 bases off J; junction bases not matched to a gene: 7. Beyond this particular receptor, the publication reports: The amount of clinical and demographic metadata varied by source and participant and was provided uncurated.

Points on this clone: Its antigen remains unidentified. The input lacks base qualities; no much larger clone sits a single base away.

The source material was peripheral blood. The chain is made from TRBV9 and TRBJ2-5; TRBD1 lines up with 7 middle nucleotides. This TCR came from a person aged 65 to 85 with COVID-19, enrolled during active disease. The CDR3 protein sequence reads: CASSARGSWETQYF. The DNA sequence is as follows: TGTGCCAGCAGCGCCAGGGGGTCCTGGGAGACCCAGTACTTC.